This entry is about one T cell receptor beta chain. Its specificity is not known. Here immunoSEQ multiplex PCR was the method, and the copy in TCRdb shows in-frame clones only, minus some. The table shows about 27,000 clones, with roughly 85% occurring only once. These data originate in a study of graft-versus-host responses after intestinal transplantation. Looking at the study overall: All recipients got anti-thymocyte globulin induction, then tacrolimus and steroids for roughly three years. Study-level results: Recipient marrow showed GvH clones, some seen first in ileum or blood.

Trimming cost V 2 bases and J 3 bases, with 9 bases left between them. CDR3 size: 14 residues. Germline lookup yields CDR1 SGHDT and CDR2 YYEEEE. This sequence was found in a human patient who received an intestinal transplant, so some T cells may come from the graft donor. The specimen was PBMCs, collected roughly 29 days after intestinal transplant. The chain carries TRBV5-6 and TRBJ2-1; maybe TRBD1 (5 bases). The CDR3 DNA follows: TGTGCCAGCAGCTTAAAAGGGGACTACAATGAGCAGTTCTTC. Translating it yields CASSLKGDYNEQFF.